This is a list of T cell receptor beta chains from one sample in a study of cytomegalovirus exposure and HLA in healthy donors. Repertoires were generated with immunoSEQ multiplex PCR, while TCRdb's copy carries only in-frame clones and drops some. Of 60,000 to 70,000 clones in the sample, about 60% are singletons; the top ten hold approximately 2.9%. Sequences were obtained from PBMCs. These receptor sequences come from a woman aged 45-65 years in good health and CMV-seronegative. The CDR3 runs from the conserved cysteine through the conserved F or W. The D gene is left open where the match is weak. Clone size is stated in some rows and not others, as once, few, many or a class when expanded.

j_gene: TRBJ2-5; v_gene: TRBV5-1; d_gene: TRBD2; abundance: .; CDR3nt: TGCGCCAGCAGCTCCGGGACTAGCTGGGGGGAGACCCAGTACTTC; CDR3aa: CASSSGTSWGETQYF
j_gene: TRBJ2-7; v_gene: TRBV29-1; d_gene: TRBD2; abundance: few; CDR3nt: TGCAGCGTTACGGGGAGTGGCGGGAGAGGAGGATACGAGCAGTACTTC; CDR3aa: CSVTGSGGRGGYEQYF
j_gene: TRBJ1-5; v_gene: TRBV27; d_gene: .; abundance: .; CDR3nt: TGTGCCAGCGCCAGGGGTGAGGATCAGCCCCAGCATTTT; CDR3aa: CASARGEDQPQHF
j_gene: TRBJ1-2; v_gene: TRBV6-1; d_gene: .; abundance: .; CDR3nt: TGTGCCAGCAGCCCACAGGGTGACTATGGCTACACCTTC; CDR3aa: CASSPQGDYGYTF
j_gene: TRBJ2-2; v_gene: TRBV2; d_gene: TRBD1; abundance: few; CDR3nt: TGTGCCAGCAGGGGACAGGAAAACACCGGGGAGCTGTTTTTT; CDR3aa: CASRGQENTGELFF
j_gene: TRBJ2-7; v_gene: TRBV19; d_gene: TRBD2; abundance: .; CDR3nt: TGTGCCAGTAGTTACACTAGCGGACCCTACGAGCAGTACTTC; CDR3aa: CASSYTSGPYEQYF
j_gene: TRBJ2-1; v_gene: TRBV30; d_gene: .; abundance: .; CDR3nt: TGTGCCTGGAGTGTTGGGACACGGGCCTACAATGAGCAGTTCTTC; CDR3aa: CAWSVGTRAYNEQFF
j_gene: TRBJ1-5; v_gene: TRBV19; d_gene: .; abundance: .; CDR3nt: TGTGCCAGTAGTATGACAGGCCTTTATAGCAATCAGCCCCAGCATTTT; CDR3aa: CASSMTGLYSNQPQHF
j_gene: TRBJ2-2; v_gene: TRBV28; d_gene: TRBD1; abundance: .; CDR3nt: TGTGCCAGCGGACAGGGGGACACCGGGGAGCTGTTTTTT; CDR3aa: CASGQGDTGELFF
j_gene: TRBJ1-1; v_gene: TRBV4-1; d_gene: .; abundance: .; CDR3nt: TGCGCCAGCAGCCCCCATCCGGGTGCGGAAGCTTTCTTT; CDR3aa: CASSPHPGAEAFF
j_gene: TRBJ2-1; v_gene: TRBV7-9; d_gene: TRBD1; abundance: once; CDR3nt: TGTGCCAGCAGCTTGGACAGGGGCAATGAGCAGTTCTTC; CDR3aa: CASSLDRGNEQFF
j_gene: TRBJ2-1; v_gene: TRBV5-1; d_gene: TRBD1; abundance: .; CDR3nt: TGCGCCAGCAGCTTCCCGACAGGGCCTGCCAGACAGTTCTTC; CDR3aa: CASSFPTGPARQFF
j_gene: TRBJ1-2; v_gene: TRBV2; d_gene: TRBD1; abundance: few; CDR3nt: TGTGCCAGCAGTGAACGGGGACAGGGAAGGGCCTATGGCTACACCTTC; CDR3aa: CASSERGQGRAYGYTF
j_gene: TRBJ1-3; v_gene: TRBV4-1; d_gene: .; abundance: .; CDR3nt: TGCGCCAGCAGCCATGCTATAGGAAGGACTCGCGGAAACACCATATATTTT; CDR3aa: CASSHAIGRTRGNTIYF
j_gene: TRBJ1-1; v_gene: TRBV7-2; d_gene: .; abundance: .; CDR3nt: TGTGCCAGCAGCCCCCCGGGGAGGGGCACTGAAGCTTTCTTT; CDR3aa: CASSPPGRGTEAFF
j_gene: TRBJ2-3; v_gene: TRBV5-6; d_gene: .; abundance: few; CDR3nt: TGTGCCAGCAGCCTCCGGGACTCTCCGGGTGGAGCAGATACGCAGTATTTT; CDR3aa: CASSLRDSPGGADTQYF
j_gene: TRBJ1-1; v_gene: TRBV5-1; d_gene: .; abundance: few; CDR3nt: TGCGCCAGCAGCCTCGCAACGGCCCTAGAAGACACTGAAGCTTTCTTT; CDR3aa: CASSLATALEDTEAFF
j_gene: TRBJ1-5; v_gene: TRBV6-5; d_gene: TRBD1; abundance: .; CDR3nt: TGTGCCAGCAGGATTAACAGGGGTAATCAGCCCCAGCATTTT; CDR3aa: CASRINRGNQPQHF
j_gene: TRBJ1-2; v_gene: TRBV4-3; d_gene: .; abundance: .; CDR3nt: TGCGCCAGCAGCCAGTACTCCGGGTCTTCGGTGGGTGGCTACACCTTC; CDR3aa: CASSQYSGSSVGGYTF
j_gene: TRBJ1-6; v_gene: TRBV9; d_gene: TRBD1; abundance: .; CDR3nt: TGTGCCAGCAGCGTTACAGGGGGTTCGGTCCCCCTCCACTTT; CDR3aa: CASSVTGGSVPLHF
j_gene: TRBJ1-1; v_gene: TRBV5-1; d_gene: TRBD1; abundance: few; CDR3nt: TGCGCCAGCAGCGTTCTGACAGGGTATGGAACTGAAGCTTTCTTT; CDR3aa: CASSVLTGYGTEAFF
j_gene: TRBJ2-1; v_gene: TRBV10-2; d_gene: .; abundance: .; CDR3nt: TGCGCCAGCAGCTCTAGCGTCAGCTCCTACAATGAGCAGTTCTTC; CDR3aa: CASSSSVSSYNEQFF
j_gene: TRBJ2-7; v_gene: TRBV7-6; d_gene: .; abundance: few; CDR3nt: TGTGCCAGCAGCTTAGCGGGGCCGAGCCTTGAGCAGTACTTC; CDR3aa: CASSLAGPSLEQYF
j_gene: TRBJ2-2; v_gene: TRBV28; d_gene: .; abundance: .; CDR3nt: TGTGCCAGCATGACTAGTAGCATATCCGGGGAGCTGTTTTTT; CDR3aa: CASMTSSISGELFF
j_gene: TRBJ1-2; v_gene: TRBV15; d_gene: TRBD1; abundance: .; CDR3nt: TGTGCCACCGCCCAGGGGGTCAGGAACTCGGAGCGATATGGCTACACCTTC; CDR3aa: CATAQGVRNSERYGYTF
j_gene: TRBJ2-5; v_gene: TRBV5-6; d_gene: TRBD2; abundance: few; CDR3nt: TGTGCCATCAACCCTCTATTGGGTCGGACTAGCGGGGAAGAGACCCAGTACTTC; CDR3aa: CAINPLLGRTSGEETQYF
j_gene: TRBJ1-1; v_gene: TRBV7-3; d_gene: .; abundance: .; CDR3nt: TGTGCCAGCAGCTCCGATCCTGCCAGGCACACTGAAGCTTTCTTT; CDR3aa: CASSSDPARHTEAFF
j_gene: TRBJ1-1; v_gene: TRBV6-1; d_gene: .; abundance: .; CDR3nt: TGTGCCATTTCTGGGGGACAATATTTTGCTGAAGCTTTCTTT; CDR3aa: CAISGGQYFAEAFF
j_gene: TRBJ2-7; v_gene: TRBV7-2; d_gene: TRBD1; abundance: .; CDR3nt: TGTGCCAGCAGCTCCGGGACAGGGAACTACGAGCAGTACTTC; CDR3aa: CASSSGTGNYEQYF
j_gene: TRBJ1-2; v_gene: TRBV28; d_gene: TRBD1; abundance: few; CDR3nt: TGTGCCAGCAGTTCTCCCGGGACAGGAAAGGACTATGGCTACACCTTC; CDR3aa: CASSSPGTGKDYGYTF
j_gene: TRBJ1-1; v_gene: TRBV7-3; d_gene: TRBD1; abundance: .; CDR3nt: TGTGCCAGCAGCTTGGGACAGAATACGAACACTGAAGCTTTCTTT; CDR3aa: CASSLGQNTNTEAFF
j_gene: TRBJ2-7; v_gene: TRBV2; d_gene: TRBD1; abundance: .; CDR3nt: TGTGCCAGCAGTGCTACCCTACAGGGGGTTAGCGAGCAGTACTTC; CDR3aa: CASSATLQGVSEQYF
j_gene: TRBJ2-1; v_gene: TRBV11-2; d_gene: TRBD1; abundance: .; CDR3nt: TGTGCCAGCAGCTACAGGGGTAATGAGCAGTTCTTC; CDR3aa: CASSYRGNEQFF
j_gene: TRBJ2-1; v_gene: TRBV4-3; d_gene: TRBD2; abundance: few; CDR3nt: TGCGCCAGCAGCCGAGGACTAGCGGGAGGAAACAATGAGCAGTTCTTC; CDR3aa: CASSRGLAGGNNEQFF
j_gene: TRBJ2-3; v_gene: TRBV11-2; d_gene: TRBD2; abundance: .; CDR3nt: TGTGCCAGCAGCTTAGTGCGGCGCGGGAGGGCCGAAGATACGCAGTATTTT; CDR3aa: CASSLVRRGRAEDTQYF
j_gene: TRBJ2-1; v_gene: TRBV9; d_gene: TRBD2; abundance: .; CDR3nt: TGTGCCAGCAGCGTTAGCGGGAGCTCCTACAATGAGCAGTTCTTC; CDR3aa: CASSVSGSSYNEQFF
j_gene: TRBJ2-7; v_gene: TRBV15; d_gene: .; abundance: few; CDR3nt: TGTGCCACCAGCAGAGATCACCCGGCGGGCTTTGAATACGAGCAGTACTTC; CDR3aa: CATSRDHPAGFEYEQYF
j_gene: TRBJ1-1; v_gene: TRBV28; d_gene: .; abundance: .; CDR3nt: TGTGCCAGTTTCAGGGACACTGAAGCTTTCTTT; CDR3aa: CASFRDTEAFF
j_gene: TRBJ1-2; v_gene: TRBV28; d_gene: TRBD1; abundance: few; CDR3nt: TGTGCCAGCAGTCCCGGACAGGGGGTCTATGGCTACACCTTC; CDR3aa: CASSPGQGVYGYTF
j_gene: TRBJ1-1; v_gene: TRBV2; d_gene: .; abundance: few; CDR3nt: TGTGCCAGCAGTGAAGCCCCTAGGAGGGGCGAAAACTCCTTCTTT; CDR3aa: CASSEAPRRGENSFF
j_gene: TRBJ2-7; v_gene: TRBV11-2; d_gene: TRBD2; abundance: .; CDR3nt: TGTGCCAGCAGCTCAAGAAGAACCCAAGCGGGAGGCCGCATCTACGAGCAGTACTTC; CDR3aa: CASSSRRTQAGGRIYEQYF
j_gene: TRBJ1-1; v_gene: TRBV5-1; d_gene: .; abundance: .; CDR3nt: TGCGCCAGCAGCTTGATGGGCAGGGGAATAACTGAAGCTTTCTTT; CDR3aa: CASSLMGRGITEAFF
j_gene: TRBJ1-2; v_gene: TRBV7-6; d_gene: TRBD1; abundance: .; CDR3nt: TGTGCCAGCAGCCCGGGGTGGGGACAGGGAAGTTATGGCTACACCTTC; CDR3aa: CASSPGWGQGSYGYTF
j_gene: TRBJ2-1; v_gene: TRBV11-2; d_gene: TRBD2; abundance: .; CDR3nt: TGTGCCAGCAGCTCCCGGACCGGGAGGGCGTACAATGAGCAGTTCTTC; CDR3aa: CASSSRTGRAYNEQFF
j_gene: TRBJ1-4; v_gene: TRBV7-2; d_gene: TRBD1; abundance: .; CDR3nt: TGTGCCAGCAGCTTGGGGACAGGGGATGGAAAACTGTTTTTT; CDR3aa: CASSLGTGDGKLFF
j_gene: TRBJ2-3; v_gene: TRBV6-5; d_gene: .; abundance: .; CDR3nt: TGTGCCAGCGGCCCCGGGGGGCAAGATACGCAGTATTTT; CDR3aa: CASGPGGQDTQYF
j_gene: TRBJ2-3; v_gene: TRBV10-3; d_gene: TRBD2; abundance: .; CDR3nt: TGTGCCACAGCCACGACTAGCGGGAGATCAGATACGCAGTATTTT; CDR3aa: CATATTSGRSDTQYF
j_gene: TRBJ2-7; v_gene: TRBV28; d_gene: TRBD2; abundance: .; CDR3nt: TGTGCCAGCAGCCTGGGACTAGCGGGAGGGAGCTCCTACGAGCAGTACTTC; CDR3aa: CASSLGLAGGSSYEQYF
j_gene: TRBJ1-2; v_gene: TRBV7-2; d_gene: .; abundance: few; CDR3nt: TGTGCCAGCAGCTTAGGGGGCCTAGGCTATGGCTACACCTTC; CDR3aa: CASSLGGLGYGYTF
j_gene: TRBJ2-7; v_gene: TRBV19; d_gene: .; abundance: .; CDR3nt: TGTGCCAGTAGTATCCAGGGATCCGCCTACGAGCAGTACTTC; CDR3aa: CASSIQGSAYEQYF
j_gene: TRBJ1-1; v_gene: TRBV28; d_gene: TRBD1; abundance: few; CDR3nt: TGTGTCAGCAGTTCAGTATTCGGCAGGGACAGGGGCCCTGAAGCTTTCTTT; CDR3aa: CVSSSVFGRDRGPEAFF
j_gene: TRBJ1-2; v_gene: TRBV5-1; d_gene: .; abundance: .; CDR3nt: TGCGCCAGCAGCCTTCTTGACAGTAACTATGGCTACACCTTC; CDR3aa: CASSLLDSNYGYTF
j_gene: TRBJ2-5; v_gene: TRBV5-1; d_gene: TRBD1; abundance: .; CDR3nt: TGCGCCAGCAGCTTGGTCGGGACAGGGGGAGAGACCCAGTACTTC; CDR3aa: CASSLVGTGGETQYF
j_gene: TRBJ1-3; v_gene: TRBV5-6; d_gene: .; abundance: .; CDR3nt: TGTGCCAGCAGCTTCGGGCTGCAGGGCTCTGGAAACACCATATATTTT; CDR3aa: CASSFGLQGSGNTIYF